These 25 T cell receptor beta chains share one sample of origin, sequenced in a study of T cells after yellow fever vaccination. TCRdb independently ran MiXCR on the 5' RACE reads; one entry per CDR3 protein. This sample yields under 600,000 distinct CDR3 sequences, of which less than 15% are seen a single time; over 11% belongs to the top ten. The starting material was PBMCs, obtained on the day of the yellow fever booster vaccination. The receptors here all came from a man under 40 who received the YFV17D yellow fever vaccine.

Only a few counts were recorded for this clonotype. The chain uses TRBV5-1 and TRBJ2-1, with 15 bases fitting TRBD2. The germline V gene has CDR1 SGHRS and CDR2 YFSETQ. J gave up 8 bases and V 4 bases, and 7 bases lay outside the gene matches. This CDR3 is 16 amino acids long. The CDR3 DNA follows: TGCGCCAGCAGCCAGGGACTAGCGGGAGGTAGGGATGAGCAGTTCTTC. This codes for CASSQGLAGGRDEQFF.

The rearrangement uses TRBV9 and TRBJ2-5; D not certain. The CDR3 sequence is 13 residues long. Germline V gene data show CDR1 as SGDLS and CDR2 as YYNGEE. Trimming left V 0 bases short and J 4 bases short, with 7 bases between. CDR3 nucleotides: TGTGCCAGCAGCGTAGGTCGTGGAGAGACCCAGTACTTC. Amino acids: CASSVGRGETQYF.

V and J are TRBV20-1 and TRBJ1-5; D unresolved. Germline CDR1 is DFQATT and CDR2 is SNEGSKA (reference sequence). The V gene lost 3 bases and the J gene lost 4 bases, with 16 bases spanning the gap. CDR3 size: 15 residues. CDR3 sequence (DNA): TGCAGTGCTAGCGGATTACGGGAACTTAATCAGCCCCAGCATTTT. The encoded protein is CSASGLRELNQPQHF.

V and J are TRBV7-8 and TRBJ1-6, with D uncertain. The germline gives CDR1 SGHVS, CDR2 FQNEAQ. The CDR3 sequence is 14 residues long. Trimming cost V 1 base and J 8 bases, with 9 bases left between them. CDR3 in amino acids: CASSLDRRDSPLHF. DNA of the CDR3: TGTGCCAGCAGCTTAGACAGAAGAGATTCACCCCTCCACTTT.

The table lists this clonotype with many counts. The chain combines TRBV20-1 with TRBJ2-3; tentatively, D is TRBD2 (6 bases). Trimming stripped 6 bases from V and 2 bases from J, with 9 bases between. Looked up from germline, CDR1 is DFQATT and CDR2 is SNEGSKA (reference sequence). The CDR3 runs to 12 residues. The CDR3 nucleotides are TGCAGTGCGGAGGACTACACAGATACGCAGTATTTT. It translates to CSAEDYTDTQYF.

This clonotype was observed many times. The chain combines TRBV29-1 with TRBJ2-3; D is unclear. The germline CDR1 and CDR2 sequences are SQVTM and ANQGSEA. The CDR3 is 12 amino acids. The V and J ends lost 3 bases and 0 bases respectively, with 4 bases between them. The CDR3 bases are TGCAGCGTTGAGGATAGCACAGATACGCAGTATTTT. Protein product: CSVEDSTDTQYF.

The CDR3 protein is CASSLTGGPSGTDTQYF. The CDR3 region has the DNA TGTGCCAGCAGCTTAACGGGAGGGCCCTCTGGCACAGATACGCAGTATTTT. This chain links TRBV7-2 with TRBJ2-3; 8 bases line up with TRBD2. Per germline, CDR1 SGHTA and CDR2 FQGNSA. CDR3 size: 17 residues. The V gene end was trimmed by 2 bases and the J gene end by 1 base; junction bases not matched to a gene: 8.

This rearrangement joins TRBV6-5 to TRBJ2-1; perhaps TRBD2 as D (5 bases). Germline CDR1 is MNHEY and CDR2 is SVGAGI. V was pared by 2 bases and J by 0 bases, with 17 bases between. CDR3 size: 18 residues. This CDR3 reads CASSYGLAVGSSYNEQFF. The DNA for the CDR3 is TGTGCCAGCAGTTACGGCCTAGCTGTGGGGAGCTCCTACAATGAGCAGTTCTTC.

This sequence joins TRBV7-9 and TRBJ2-1, with 8 bases lining up with TRBD2. The CDR3 is made up of 15 amino acids. Per the germline V gene, CDR1 is SEHNR and CDR2 is FQNEAQ (reference sequence). The V and J ends lost 9 bases and 5 bases, in that order; junction bases with no gene match: 12. The CDR3 DNA reads TGTGCCAGAAGATTAACTAGCGGTAATGACAATGAGCAGTTCTTC. Protein: CARRLTSGNDNEQFF.

This clonotype was counted only a few times. The chain recombines TRBV7-6 with TRBJ2-6; D might be TRBD1 (6 bases). The CDR3 runs to 13 residues. V was pared by 3 bases and J by 12 bases, with 12 bases between. CDR1 SGHVS and CDR2 FNYEAQ come from the germline V gene. The CDR3 protein is CASSLVRTAVLTF. The CDR3 bases are TGTGCCAGCAGCTTGGTTCGGACAGCCGTCCTGACTTTC.

This chain connects TRBV11-3 to TRBJ2-2, with D maybe TRBD2 (6 bases). The CDR3 has 13 residues. The V end lost 4 bases, the J end lost 6 bases, and 9 bases lay between the germline ends. Germline CDR1 is SGHNT and CDR2 is YENEEA. The DNA of the CDR3 is TGTGCCAGCAGCTCGGGAGACTCCGGGGAGCTGTTTTTT. Translation gives CASSSGDSGELFF.

This clonotype came up many times. The chain is built from TRBV4-3 and TRBJ2-7; 8 bases are shared with TRBD2. After removal of 0 bases from V and 6 bases from J, the junction contained 22 bases not matched to a gene. Germline lookup yields CDR1 LGHNA and CDR2 YSLEER. The CDR3 extends over 20 amino acids. The CDR3 DNA follows: TGCGCCAGCAGCCAAGATACCTTAAGTCCCGCGGGAGGATCGCCTGGCGAGCAGTACTTC. Translated, it gives CASSQDTLSPAGGSPGEQYF.

V usage is TRBV6-5 and J usage is TRBJ2-1; 11 nucleotides align to TRBD2. Germline lookup yields CDR1 MNHEY and CDR2 SVGAGI. The V gene end was trimmed by 2 bases and the J gene end by 0 bases; junction bases not matched to a gene: 9. The CDR3 runs to 19 residues. CDR3 DNA sequence: TGTGCCAGCAGTTACCCGAAGGTAGCGGGAGGGAGCTCCTACAATGAGCAGTTCTTC. Its protein is CASSYPKVAGGSSYNEQFF.

This clonotype was observed a handful of times. The chain links TRBV20-1 to TRBJ2-7; TRBD2 matches at 8 bases. Looked up from germline, CDR1 is DFQATT and CDR2 is SNEGSKA (reference sequence). This CDR3 spans 14 amino acids. V lost 4 bases to trimming and J lost 3 bases; unmatched junction nucleotides: 8. CDR3 residues: CSATNAGGVYEQYF. In DNA form, the CDR3 reads TGCAGTGCTACCAACGCCGGGGGGGTCTACGAGCAGTACTTC.

This clonotype was counted ten times or more. The rearrangement links TRBV6-1 to TRBJ2-3, with D tentatively TRBD2 (5 bases). The V gene's germline CDR1 is MNHNS and CDR2 SASEGT. This CDR3 is 14 amino acids long. The ends were cut back, 7 bases at V and 1 base at J, with 12 bases in the middle. CDR3 DNA sequence: TGTGCCAGCATGGTGGCGGGCCGCACAGATACGCAGTATTTT. It yields the protein CASMVAGRTDTQYF.

This clonotype was counted many times. The V and J genes are TRBV5-1 and TRBJ2-3; TRBD2 matches 12 bases. The length of the CDR3 is 16 residues. Germline CDR1 and CDR2: SGHRS and YFSETQ. The ends lost 4 bases at V and 3 bases at J; junction bases unmatched: 6. The CDR3 DNA reads TGCGCCAGCAGCACCGGACTAGCGGGAAGGACAGATACGCAGTATTTT. Encoded protein: CASSTGLAGRTDTQYF.

The DNA for the CDR3 is TGCAGTGCTAAACCCTCCTACGAGCAGTACTTC. It codes for CSAKPSYEQYF. The chain links TRBV20-1 to TRBJ2-7; no firm D call. V gave up 4 bases and J gave up 0 bases, with 4 bases separating them. This CDR3 is built from 11 residues. From germline, CDR1 is DFQATT and CDR2 SNEGSKA (reference sequence).

This clonotype has more than one count but fewer than ten. The chain links TRBV5-1 to TRBJ2-7, with 14 bases matching TRBD2. Germline V gives CDR1 SGHRS, CDR2 YFSETQ. The CDR3 is 20 residues long. V was clipped by 1 base and J by 3 bases; unmatched bases: 15. CDR3 region: CASSLRIGTSGRPRIYEQYF. In DNA, the CDR3 is TGCGCCAGCAGCTTGCGGATCGGGACTAGCGGGAGACCACGTATCTACGAGCAGTACTTC. The full variable domain, completed using reference TRBV5-1 and TRBJ2-7, is KAGVTQTPRYLIKTRGQQVTLSCSPISGHRSVSWYQQTPGQGLQFLFEYFSETQRNKGNFPGRFSGRQFSNSRSEMNVSTLELGDSALYLCASSLRIGTSGRPRIYEQYFGPGTRLTVT.

The V gene is TRBV7-3, the J gene TRBJ2-3, with D perhaps being TRBD1 or TRBD2 (6 bases each). In germline, CDR1 is SGHTA, CDR2 FQGTGA. The CDR3 has 20 amino acids. V gave up 0 bases and J gave up 1 base, with 23 bases separating them. In DNA, the CDR3 is TGTGCCAGCAGCTTAACGGGGGGTGGGGGCCTCTCCTCTCGCACAGATACGCAGTATTTT. It yields the protein CASSLTGGGGLSSRTDTQYF.

The chain carries TRBV18 and TRBJ1-5; 9 bases align to TRBD1. Unmatched junction bases numbered 4, after V lost 4 bases and J lost 3 bases. CDR1 is KGHSH and CDR2 is LQKENI in the germline V gene. This CDR3 comprises 15 residues. CDR3 protein: CASSRGQGDNQPQHF. The DNA of the CDR3 is TGTGCCAGCTCACGGGGACAGGGTGACAATCAGCCCCAGCATTTT.

This clonotype has only a few counts. The J gene is TRBJ2-1, the V gene TRBV28, with 13 bases that match TRBD2. The CDR3 covers 14 residues. V lost 8 bases to trimming and J lost 8 bases; unmatched junction nucleotides: 6. CDR1 and CDR2 from the germline V gene are MDHEN and SYDVKM. The chain's CDR3 is CASGRTSGRDEQFF. The DNA for the CDR3 is TGTGCCAGCGGGAGGACTAGCGGGAGAGATGAGCAGTTCTTC. Full variable domain (missing parts from reference TRBV28 and TRBJ2-1): DVKVTQSSRYLVKRTGEKVFLECVQDMDHENMFWYRQDPGLGLRLIYFSYDVKMKEKGDIPEGYSVSREKKERFSLILESASTNQTSMYLCASGRTSGRDEQFFGPGTRLTVL.

This clonotype was picked up a small number of times. V usage is TRBV29-1 and J usage is TRBJ1-5, with D possibly matching TRBD1 (5 bases). Trimming removed 4 bases at V and 4 bases at J, with 14 bases between. Per the germline V gene, CDR1 is SQVTM and CDR2 is ANQGSEA. The length of the CDR3 is 14 residues. This CDR3 reads CSVGAGSQNQPQHF. The CDR3 DNA reads as TGCAGCGTTGGGGCAGGGTCGCAAAATCAGCCCCAGCATTTT.

This clonotype appeared a few times. The rearrangement joins TRBV9 to TRBJ2-7; D is possibly TRBD1 or TRBD2 (5 bases each). Germline CDR1 and CDR2: SGDLS and YYNGEE. Trimming took off 0 bases at V and 3 bases at J, with 13 bases between the two ends. CDR3 length: 15 residues. CDR3 sequence reads: CASSVGGGQDYEQYF. The DNA for the CDR3 is TGTGCCAGCAGCGTAGGGGGCGGGCAAGACTACGAGCAGTACTTC.

This clonotype has just a few counts. The rearrangement links TRBV6-1 to TRBJ2-3; 8 nucleotides match TRBD2. CDR3 length equals 16 residues. Germline loops: CDR1 MNHNS, CDR2 SASEGT. V gave up 6 bases and J gave up 4 bases; unmatched junction bases: 12. The CDR3 protein is CASSLRGGNSPDTQYF. DNA of the CDR3: TGTGCCAGCAGCCTCCGGGGGGGAAATAGCCCAGATACGCAGTATTTT.

This clonotype has only a few counts. The chain employs TRBV4-3 and TRBJ2-7; possibly TRBD1 for D (6 bases). Trimming took 0 bases from V and 2 from J, leaving 17 bases between them. This CDR3 is 17 amino acids long. The V gene's germline CDR1 is LGHNA and CDR2 YSLEER. CDR3 residues: CASSQENLRRGTYEQYF. CDR3 nucleotides: TGCGCCAGCAGCCAAGAGAATTTGAGAAGGGGGACCTACGAGCAGTACTTC.